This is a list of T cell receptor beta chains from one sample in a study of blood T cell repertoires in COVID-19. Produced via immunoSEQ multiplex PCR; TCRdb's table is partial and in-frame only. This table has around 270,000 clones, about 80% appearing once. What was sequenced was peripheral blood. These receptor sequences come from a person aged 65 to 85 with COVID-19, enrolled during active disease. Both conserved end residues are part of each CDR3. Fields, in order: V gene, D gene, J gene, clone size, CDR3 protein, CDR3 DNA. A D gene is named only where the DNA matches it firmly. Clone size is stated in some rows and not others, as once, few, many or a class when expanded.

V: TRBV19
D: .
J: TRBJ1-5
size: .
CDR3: CASRESALRPQHF
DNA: TGTGCCAGTAGGGAGTCAGCTCTTAGGCCCCAGCATTTT

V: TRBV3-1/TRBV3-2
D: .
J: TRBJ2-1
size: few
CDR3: CASSQSTEQFF
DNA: TGTGCCAGCAGCCAATCTACTGAGCAGTTCTTC

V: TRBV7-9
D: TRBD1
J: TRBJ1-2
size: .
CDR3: CASSSTQDRGYGYTF
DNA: TGTGCCAGCAGTTCTACCCAGGACAGGGGGTATGGCTACACCTTC

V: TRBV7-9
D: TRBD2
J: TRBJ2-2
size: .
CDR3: CASSVGTSGTGELFF
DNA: TGTGCCAGCAGCGTCGGGACTAGCGGCACCGGGGAGCTGTTTTTT

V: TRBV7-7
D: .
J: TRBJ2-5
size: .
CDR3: CASSLSGVGGAETQYF
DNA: TGTGCCAGCAGCTTGTCGGGTGTTGGGGGCGCGGAGACCCAGTACTTC

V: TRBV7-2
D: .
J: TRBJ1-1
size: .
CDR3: CASSLVSQMNTEAFF
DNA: TGTGCCAGCAGCTTAGTGTCCCAGATGAACACTGAAGCTTTCTTT

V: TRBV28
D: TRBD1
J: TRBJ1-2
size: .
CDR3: CASSLYAGQDAGGYTF
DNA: TGTGCCAGCAGTTTATACGCGGGACAGGATGCTGGTGGCTACACCTTC

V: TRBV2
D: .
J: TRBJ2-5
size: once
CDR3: CASRRIETQYF
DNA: TGTGCCAGCCGCCGAATAGAAACCCAGTACTTC

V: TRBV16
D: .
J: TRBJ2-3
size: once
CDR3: CASHQGGADTQYF
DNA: TGTGCCAGCCACCAAGGAGGAGCAGATACGCAGTATTTT

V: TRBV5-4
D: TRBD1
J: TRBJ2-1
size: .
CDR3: CASSNRQGNSYNEQFF
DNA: TGTGCCAGCAGCAACAGACAGGGGAATTCCTACAATGAGCAGTTCTTC

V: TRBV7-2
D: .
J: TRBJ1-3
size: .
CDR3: CASSSRDGYSGNTIYF
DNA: TGTGCCAGCAGCTCGCGGGACGGGTACTCTGGAAACACCATATATTTT

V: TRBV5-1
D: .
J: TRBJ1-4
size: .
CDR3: CASSLAFEKLFF
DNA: TGCGCCAGCAGCTTGGCCTTTGAAAAACTGTTTTTT

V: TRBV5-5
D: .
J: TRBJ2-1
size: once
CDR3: CASSQRWSGDMYNEQFF
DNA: TGTGCCAGCAGCCAACGGTGGTCCGGGGATATGTACAATGAGCAGTTCTTC

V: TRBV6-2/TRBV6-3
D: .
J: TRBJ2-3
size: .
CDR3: CASSFKPEAPLDTQYF
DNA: TGTGCCAGCAGTTTTAAACCCGAGGCACCGTTAGATACGCAGTATTTT

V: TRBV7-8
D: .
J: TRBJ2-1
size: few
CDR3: CASSPLGDEQFF
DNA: TGTGCCAGCAGCCCACTAGGTGATGAGCAGTTCTTC

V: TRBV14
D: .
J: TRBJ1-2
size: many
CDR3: CASSQDKGAGYTF
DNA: TGTGCCAGCAGCCAAGACAAAGGGGCCGGCTACACCTTC

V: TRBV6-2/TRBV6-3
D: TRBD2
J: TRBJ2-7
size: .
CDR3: CASSYSASGGFYEQYF
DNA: TGTGCCAGCAGTTACTCCGCTAGCGGGGGGTTCTACGAGCAGTACTTC

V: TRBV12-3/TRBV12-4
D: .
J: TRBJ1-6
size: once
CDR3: CASSLGVNSPLHF
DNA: TGTGCCAGCAGTTTAGGAGTTAATTCACCCCTCCACTTT

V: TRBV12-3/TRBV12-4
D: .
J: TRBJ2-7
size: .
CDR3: CASSPRGRDEQYF
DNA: TGTGCCAGCAGCCCGAGGGGGAGGGACGAGCAGTACTTC

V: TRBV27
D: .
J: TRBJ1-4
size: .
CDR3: CASSTAGGSLNEKLFF
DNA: TGTGCCAGCAGTACCGCCGGGGGGAGCCTTAATGAAAAACTGTTTTTT

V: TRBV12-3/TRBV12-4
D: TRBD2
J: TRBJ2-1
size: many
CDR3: CASSAGTINEQFF
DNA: TGTGCCAGCAGTGCCGGGACTATCAATGAGCAGTTCTTC

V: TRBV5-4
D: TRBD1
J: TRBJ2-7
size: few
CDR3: CASRPTGDSSEQYF
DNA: TGTGCCAGCAGACCTACAGGGGATAGTAGCGAGCAGTACTTC

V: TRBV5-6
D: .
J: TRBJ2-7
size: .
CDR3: CASSFGQSYEQYF
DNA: TGTGCCAGCAGCTTTGGACAGTCCTACGAGCAGTACTTC

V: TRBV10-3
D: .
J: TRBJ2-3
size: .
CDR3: CAIRGGRGTDTQYF
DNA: TGTGCCATCAGGGGAGGAAGAGGCACAGATACGCAGTATTTT

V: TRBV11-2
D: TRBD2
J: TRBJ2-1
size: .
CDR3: CASSLGGLAGMNEQFF
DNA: TGTGCCAGCAGCTTAGGGGGACTAGCGGGGATGAATGAGCAGTTCTTC

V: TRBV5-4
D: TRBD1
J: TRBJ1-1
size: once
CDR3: CASSLTGVLGTEAFF
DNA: TGTGCCAGCAGCTTGACAGGGGTTTTGGGGACTGAAGCTTTCTTT

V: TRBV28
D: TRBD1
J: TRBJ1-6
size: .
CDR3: CASRAYGTGQNSPLHF
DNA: TGTGCCAGCAGAGCGTACGGGACAGGCCAAAATTCACCCCTCCACTTT

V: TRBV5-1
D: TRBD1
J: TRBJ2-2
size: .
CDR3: CASSFNNPGQGAKTGELFF
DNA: TGCGCCAGCAGCTTTAACAACCCGGGACAGGGGGCAAAAACCGGGGAGCTGTTTTTT

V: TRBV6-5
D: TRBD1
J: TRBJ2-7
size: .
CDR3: CASRVTGAHEQYF
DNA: TGTGCCAGCAGAGTCACAGGGGCCCACGAGCAGTACTTC

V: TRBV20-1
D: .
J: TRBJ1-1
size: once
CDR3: CSAPDSPEAFF
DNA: TGCAGTGCTCCGGACTCCCCCGAAGCTTTCTTT

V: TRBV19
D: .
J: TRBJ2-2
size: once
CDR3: CASSLYNGELFF
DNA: TGTGCCAGTAGTTTGTATAACGGGGAGCTGTTTTTT

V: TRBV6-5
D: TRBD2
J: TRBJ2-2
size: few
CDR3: CASRAGLAGAGELFF
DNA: TGTGCCAGCAGGGCCGGACTAGCGGGAGCCGGGGAGCTGTTTTTT

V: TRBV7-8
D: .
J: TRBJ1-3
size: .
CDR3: CASRPRGISGNTIYF
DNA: TGTGCCAGCAGACCGAGAGGGATCTCTGGAAACACCATATATTTT

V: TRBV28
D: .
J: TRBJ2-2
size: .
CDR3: CASSFFGELFF
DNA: TGTGCCAGCAGTTTCTTTGGGGAGCTGTTTTTT

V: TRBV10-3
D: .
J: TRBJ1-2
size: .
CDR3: CAISEPTTDRRPNYGYTF
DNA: TGTGCCATCAGTGAGCCCACGACAGACCGACGCCCTAACTATGGCTACACCTTC

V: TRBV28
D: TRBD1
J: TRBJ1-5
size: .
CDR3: CASSWTGQNQPQHF
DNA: TGTGCCAGCAGTTGGACAGGTCAAAATCAGCCCCAGCATTTT

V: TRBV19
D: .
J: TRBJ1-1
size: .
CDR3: CASSTQRDTEAFF
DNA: TGTGCCAGTAGCACACAGCGGGACACTGAAGCTTTCTTT

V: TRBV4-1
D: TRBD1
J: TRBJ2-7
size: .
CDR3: CASSLSGQGANEQYF
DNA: TGCGCCAGCAGCCTTTCGGGACAGGGGGCCAACGAGCAGTACTTC

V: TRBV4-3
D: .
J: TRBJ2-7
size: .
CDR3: CASSQDWVEQGTSYEQYF
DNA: TGCGCCAGCAGCCAAGATTGGGTGGAACAGGGGACTTCCTACGAGCAGTACTTC

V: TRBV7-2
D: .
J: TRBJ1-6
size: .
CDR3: CASSLSPGMNSPLHF
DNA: TGTGCCAGCAGCTTATCACCGGGTATGAATTCACCCCTCCACTTT

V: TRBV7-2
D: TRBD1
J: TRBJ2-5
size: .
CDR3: CASSGGWQGAETQYF
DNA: TGTGCCAGCAGCGGTGGGTGGCAGGGGGCTGAGACCCAGTACTTC

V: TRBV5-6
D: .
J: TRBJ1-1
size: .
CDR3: CASSLFSSRANQLVKAFF
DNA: TGTGCCAGCAGCTTGTTCTCATCCAGGGCTAATCAGTTAGTTAAAGCTTTCTTT

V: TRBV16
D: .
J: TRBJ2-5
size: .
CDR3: CASSQRRAETQYF
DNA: TGTGCCAGCAGCCAAAGGAGGGCGGAGACCCAGTACTTC

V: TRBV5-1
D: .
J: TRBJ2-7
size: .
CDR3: CASSLAASYEQYF
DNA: TGCGCCAGCAGCTTGGCCGCTAGTTACGAGCAGTACTTC

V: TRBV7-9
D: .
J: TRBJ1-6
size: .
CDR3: CAATSAGNNSPLHF
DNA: TGTGCCGCAACTTCGGCAGGGAATAATTCACCCCTCCACTTT

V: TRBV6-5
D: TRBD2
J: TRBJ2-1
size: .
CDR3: CARGSGGNNEQFF
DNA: TGTGCCAGAGGGAGCGGGGGGAACAATGAGCAGTTCTTC

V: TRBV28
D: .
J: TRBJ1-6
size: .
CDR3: CASSLSRDSPLHF
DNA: TGTGCCAGCAGTTTATCGAGAGATTCACCCCTCCACTTT

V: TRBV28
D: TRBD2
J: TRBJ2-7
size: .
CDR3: CASSTGTSGRQYF
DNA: TGTGCCAGCAGTACCGGGACTAGCGGGAGGCAGTACTTC

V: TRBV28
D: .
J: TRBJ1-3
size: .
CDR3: CASSLPQGPGVHTIYF
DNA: TGTGCCAGCAGTCTCCCCCAAGGCCCCGGGGTACACACCATATATTTT

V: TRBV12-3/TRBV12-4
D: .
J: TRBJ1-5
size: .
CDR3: CASSPPRGQPQHF
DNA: TGTGCCAGCAGTCCCCCACGCGGTCAGCCCCAGCATTTT

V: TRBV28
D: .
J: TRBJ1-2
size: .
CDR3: CASSSGRWAGGYTF
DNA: TGTGCCAGCAGTTCCGGGAGGTGGGCTGGTGGCTACACCTTC

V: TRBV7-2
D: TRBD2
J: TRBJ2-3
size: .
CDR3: CASSFSGGAQYF
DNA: TGTGCCAGCAGCTTTAGCGGGGGAGCGCAGTATTTT

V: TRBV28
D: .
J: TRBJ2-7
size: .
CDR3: CASSAPGNRYSYEQYF
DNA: TGTGCCAGCAGTGCACCCGGTAACAGGTACTCCTACGAGCAGTACTTC

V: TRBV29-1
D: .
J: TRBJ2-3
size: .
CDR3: CSVVKGATGADTQYF
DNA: TGCAGCGTTGTCAAGGGCGCTACGGGGGCAGATACGCAGTATTTT

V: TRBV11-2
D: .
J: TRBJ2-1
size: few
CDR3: CASSLVRANEQFF
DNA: TGTGCCAGCAGCTTAGTGAGGGCCAATGAGCAGTTCTTC